The 10 T cell receptor beta chains given below trace back to one sample, sequenced in a study of control samples from healthy donors and cancer patients. Here immunoSEQ multiplex PCR was the method, and the copy in TCRdb shows in-frame clones only, minus some. The repertoire holds about 65,000 clones, with around nine tenths as singletons. The sample was PBMCs. The receptors were gathered from a woman aged 45-65 years with colorectal cancer.

This clone was detected only once. Other DNA sequences from this sample encode an identical CDR3 as well. The V call is TRBV5-1, the J call TRBJ2-1, with 9 bases aligning to TRBD2. Looked up from germline, CDR1 is SGHRS and CDR2 is YFSETQ. The V gene end was trimmed by 3 bases and the J gene end by 5 bases; junction bases not matched to a gene: 3. This CDR3 has 14 amino acids. CDR3 residues: CASSSTSGNNEQFF. CDR3 sequence (DNA): TGCGCCAGCAGCTCGACTAGCGGCAACAATGAGCAGTTCTTC.

The chain recombines TRBV12-3 or TRBV12-4 with TRBJ2-5; D gene ambiguous. CDR3 size: 13 residues. The germline V and J ends were trimmed by 2 bases and 2 bases, with 6 bases remaining between them. The CDR3 is CASSLTQQETQYF. The DNA of the CDR3 is TGTGCCAGCAGTTTAACACAGCAAGAGACCCAGTACTTC.

V and J are TRBV7-9 and TRBJ1-6; D is undetermined. Trimming took off 3 bases at V and 5 bases at J, with 8 bases between the two ends. CDR1 and CDR2 (germline): SEHNR, FQNEAQ (reference sequence). The CDR3 spans 14 residues. CDR3 in amino acids: CASSFSEDNSPLHF. CDR3 bases: TGTGCCAGCAGCTTTTCTGAAGATAATTCACCCCTCCACTTT.

This chain links TRBV2 with TRBJ2-7; D might be TRBD2 (5 bases). This CDR3 has 14 residues. The V and J ends lost 6 bases and 6 bases respectively, with 18 bases between them. CDR1 is SNHLY and CDR2 is FYNNEI in the germline V gene. CDR3 amino acids: CASRMTVAAGEQYF. The CDR3 region has the DNA TGTGCCAGCAGGATGACGGTTGCCGCGGGCGAGCAGTACTTC.

The J gene is TRBJ2-5, the V gene TRBV2, with a weak D call TRBD1 (6 bases). CDR3 length: 14 residues. The ends were cut back, 6 bases at V and 2 bases at J, with 13 bases in the middle. Germline lookup yields CDR1 SNHLY and CDR2 FYNNEI. CDR3: CASSETGIQETQYF. The CDR3 coding sequence is TGTGCCAGCAGCGAAACAGGGATTCAAGAGACCCAGTACTTC.

The chain has TRBV19 and TRBJ1-1, with D possibly TRBD1 on 5 matching bases. V lost 9 bases to trimming and J lost 7 bases, with 15 bases between them. This CDR3 is built from 12 residues. The germline V gene encodes CDR1 LNHDA and CDR2 SQIVND (reference sequence). The CDR3 protein is CASSNDRIEAFF. The CDR3 DNA reads as TGTGCCAGCTCGAACGACAGAATTGAAGCTTTCTTT. Complete variable domain (other parts from reference TRBV19 and TRBJ1-1): DGGITQSPKYLFRKEGQNVTLSCEQNLNHDAMYWYRQDPGQGLRLIYYSQIVNDFQKGDIAEGYSVSREKKESFPLTVTSAQKNPTAFYLCASSNDRIEAFFGQGTRLTVV.

The J gene is TRBJ1-4, the V gene TRBV18, with D perhaps matching TRBD1 (5 bases). Trimming shortened V by 2 bases and J by 5 bases, and 9 bases separated the two germline ends. The CDR3 length is 14 residues. The germline V gene encodes CDR1 KGHSH and CDR2 LQKENI. In DNA, the CDR3 is TGTGCCAGCTCACCAGGGGCTACAAATGAAAAACTGTTTTTT. It codes for CASSPGATNEKLFF.

The rearrangement joins TRBV19 to TRBJ2-5; a weak D match, TRBD2 (6 bases). Trimming pared 3 bases from V and 5 bases from J, leaving 10 bases between. The length of the CDR3 is 13 residues. Germline V gene data show CDR1 as LNHDA and CDR2 as SQIVND (reference sequence). In nucleotides, the CDR3 is TGTGCCAGTAGTATTCCGGGGGAGGAGACCCAGTACTTC. It is translated as CASSIPGEETQYF. The entire variable domain, with the rest obtained from reference TRBV19 and TRBJ2-5, is as follows: DGGITQSPKYLFRKEGQNVTLSCEQNLNHDAMYWYRQDPGQGLRLIYYSQIVNDFQKGDIAEGYSVSREKKESFPLTVTSAQKNPTAFYLCASSIPGEETQYFGPGTRLLVL.

The chain joins TRBV10-2 to TRBJ2-5; 14 nucleotides line up with TRBD2. CDR1 is WSHSY and CDR2 is SAAADI in the germline V gene. There are 15 residues in the CDR3. The junction had 6 bases not matched to a gene; V was cut back by 7 bases and J by 5 bases. The CDR3, as DNA: TGCGCCAGCAACGGACTAGCGGGGGGTCGGGAGACCCAGTACTTC. Its translation is CASNGLAGGRETQYF.

This rearrangement joins TRBV27 to TRBJ2-3; 8 bases align to TRBD2. Germline V gene lookup returns CDR1 MNHEY and CDR2 SMNVEV (reference sequence). The CDR3 consists of 13 residues. V was clipped by 6 bases and J by 4 bases; unmatched bases: 3. The CDR3 DNA is TGTGCCAGCAGCCGGGGGGGGGCAGATACGCAGTATTTT. It specifies CASSRGGADTQYF.